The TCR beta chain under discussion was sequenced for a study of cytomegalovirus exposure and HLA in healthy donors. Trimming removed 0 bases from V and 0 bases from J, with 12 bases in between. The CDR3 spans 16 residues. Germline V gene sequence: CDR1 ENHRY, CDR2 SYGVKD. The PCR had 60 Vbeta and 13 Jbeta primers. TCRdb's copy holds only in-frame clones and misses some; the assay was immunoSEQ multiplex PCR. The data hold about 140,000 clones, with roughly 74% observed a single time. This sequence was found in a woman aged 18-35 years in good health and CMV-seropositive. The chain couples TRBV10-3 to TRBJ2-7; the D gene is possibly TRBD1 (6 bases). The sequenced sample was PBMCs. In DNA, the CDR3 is TGTGCCATCAGTGAGTCTAGGACAGTGAGCTCCTACGAGCAGTACTTC. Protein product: CAISESRTVSSYEQYF.